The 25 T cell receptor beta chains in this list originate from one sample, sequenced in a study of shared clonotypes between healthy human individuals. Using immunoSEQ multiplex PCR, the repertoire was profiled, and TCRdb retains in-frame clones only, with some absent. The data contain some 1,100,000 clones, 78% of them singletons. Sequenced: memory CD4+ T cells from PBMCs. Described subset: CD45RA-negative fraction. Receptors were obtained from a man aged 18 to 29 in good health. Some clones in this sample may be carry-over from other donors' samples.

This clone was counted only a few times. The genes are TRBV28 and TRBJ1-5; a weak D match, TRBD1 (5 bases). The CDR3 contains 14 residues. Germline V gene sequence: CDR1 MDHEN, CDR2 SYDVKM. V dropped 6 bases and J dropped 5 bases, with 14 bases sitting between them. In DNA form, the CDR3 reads TGTGCCAGCAGCTTAAAAGGGGTGCATCAGCCCCAGCATTTT. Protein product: CASSLKGVHQPQHF.

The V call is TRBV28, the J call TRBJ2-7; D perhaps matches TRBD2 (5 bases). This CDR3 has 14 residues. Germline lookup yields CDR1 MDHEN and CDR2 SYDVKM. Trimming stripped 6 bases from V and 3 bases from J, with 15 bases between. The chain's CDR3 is CASRGSLRIYEQYF. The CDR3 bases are TGTGCCAGCAGGGGGAGTCTGAGGATCTACGAGCAGTACTTC.

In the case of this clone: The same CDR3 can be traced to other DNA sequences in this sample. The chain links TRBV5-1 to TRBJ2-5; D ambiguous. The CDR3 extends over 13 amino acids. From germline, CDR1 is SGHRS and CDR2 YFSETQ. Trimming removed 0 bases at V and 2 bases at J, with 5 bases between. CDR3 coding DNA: TGCGCCAGCAGCTTGGGCGTTCAAGAGACCCAGTACTTC. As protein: CASSLGVQETQYF.

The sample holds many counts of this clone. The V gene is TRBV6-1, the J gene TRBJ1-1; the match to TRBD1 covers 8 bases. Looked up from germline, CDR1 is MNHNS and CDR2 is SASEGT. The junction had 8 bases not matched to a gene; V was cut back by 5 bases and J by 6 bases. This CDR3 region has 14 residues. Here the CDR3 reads CASSSRGLGAEAFF. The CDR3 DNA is TGTGCCAGCAGTAGCAGGGGGCTTGGAGCTGAAGCTTTCTTT.

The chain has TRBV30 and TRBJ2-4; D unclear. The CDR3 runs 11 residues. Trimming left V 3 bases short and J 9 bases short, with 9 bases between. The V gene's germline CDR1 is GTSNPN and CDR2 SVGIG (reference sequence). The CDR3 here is CAWRGSAIQYF. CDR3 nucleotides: TGTGCCTGGAGGGGGTCGGCCATTCAGTACTTC.

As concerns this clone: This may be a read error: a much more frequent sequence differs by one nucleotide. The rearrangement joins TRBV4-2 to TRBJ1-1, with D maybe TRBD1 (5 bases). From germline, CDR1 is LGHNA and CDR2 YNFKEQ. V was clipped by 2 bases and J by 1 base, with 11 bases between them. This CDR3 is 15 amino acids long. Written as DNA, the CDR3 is TGTGCCAGCAGCCAATTGGGGGGTTGGAACACTGAAGCTTTCTTT. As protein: CASSQLGGWNTEAFF.

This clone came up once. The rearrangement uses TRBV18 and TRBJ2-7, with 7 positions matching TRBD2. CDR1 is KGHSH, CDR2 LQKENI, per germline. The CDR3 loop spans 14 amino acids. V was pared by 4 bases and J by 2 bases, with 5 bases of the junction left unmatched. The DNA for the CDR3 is TGTGCCAGCTCACTCCAGCGGGGAACCTACGAGCAGTACTTC. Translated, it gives CASSLQRGTYEQYF. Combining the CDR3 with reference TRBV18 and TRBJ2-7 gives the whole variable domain NAGVMQNPRHLVRRRGQEARLRCSPMKGHSHVYWYRQLPEEGLKFMVYLQKENIIDESGMPKERFSAEFPKEGPSILRIQQVVRGDSAAYFCASSLQRGTYEQYFGPGTRLTVT.

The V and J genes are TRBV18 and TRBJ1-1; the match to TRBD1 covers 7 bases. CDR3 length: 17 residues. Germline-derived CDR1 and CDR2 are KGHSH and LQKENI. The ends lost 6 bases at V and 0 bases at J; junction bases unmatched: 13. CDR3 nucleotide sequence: TGTGCCAGCTCGCGTCTAATGCAGGGGGTCATGAACACTGAAGCTTTCTTT. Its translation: CASSRLMQGVMNTEAFF.

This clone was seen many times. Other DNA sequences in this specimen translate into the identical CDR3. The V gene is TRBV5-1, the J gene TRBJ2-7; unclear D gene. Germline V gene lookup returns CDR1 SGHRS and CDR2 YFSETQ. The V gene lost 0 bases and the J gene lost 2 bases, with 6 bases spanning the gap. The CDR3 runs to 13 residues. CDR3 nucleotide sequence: TGCGCCAGCAGCTTGGGCCCAGCCTACGAGCAGTACTTC. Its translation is CASSLGPAYEQYF.

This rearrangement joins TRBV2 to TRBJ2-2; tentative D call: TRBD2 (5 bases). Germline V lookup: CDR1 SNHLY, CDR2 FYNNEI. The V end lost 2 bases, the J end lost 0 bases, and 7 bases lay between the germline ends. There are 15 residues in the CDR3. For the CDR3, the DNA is TGTGCCAGCAGTGAATGGAGGACGAACACCGGGGAGCTGTTTTTT. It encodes CASSEWRTNTGELFF.

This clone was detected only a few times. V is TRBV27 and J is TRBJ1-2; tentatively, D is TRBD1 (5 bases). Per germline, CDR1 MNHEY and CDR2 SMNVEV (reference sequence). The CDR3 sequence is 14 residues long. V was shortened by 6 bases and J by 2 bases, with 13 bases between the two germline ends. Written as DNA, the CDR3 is TGTGCCAGCAGGCGATCGACAGACAACTATGGCTACACCTTC. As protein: CASRRSTDNYGYTF.

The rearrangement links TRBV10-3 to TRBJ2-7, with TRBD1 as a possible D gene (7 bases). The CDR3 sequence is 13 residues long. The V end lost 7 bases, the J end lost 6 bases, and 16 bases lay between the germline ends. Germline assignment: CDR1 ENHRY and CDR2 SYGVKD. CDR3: CAITGLQGGEQYF. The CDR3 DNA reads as TGTGCCATCACAGGGCTCCAGGGGGGCGAGCAGTACTTC.

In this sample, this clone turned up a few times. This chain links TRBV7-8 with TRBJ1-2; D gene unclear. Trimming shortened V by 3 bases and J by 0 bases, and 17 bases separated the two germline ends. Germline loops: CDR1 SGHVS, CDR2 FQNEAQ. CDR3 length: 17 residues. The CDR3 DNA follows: TGTGCCAGCAGCTTGGTCATCCGGCCGTCAACTAACTATGGCTACACCTTC. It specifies CASSLVIRPSTNYGYTF.

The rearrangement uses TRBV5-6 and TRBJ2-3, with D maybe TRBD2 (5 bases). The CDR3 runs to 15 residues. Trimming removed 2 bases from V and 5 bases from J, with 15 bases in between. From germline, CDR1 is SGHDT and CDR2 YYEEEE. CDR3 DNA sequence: TGTGCCAGCAGCTTCGATGGTCGAGGAGGAGATACGCAGTATTTT. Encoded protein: CASSFDGRGGDTQYF.

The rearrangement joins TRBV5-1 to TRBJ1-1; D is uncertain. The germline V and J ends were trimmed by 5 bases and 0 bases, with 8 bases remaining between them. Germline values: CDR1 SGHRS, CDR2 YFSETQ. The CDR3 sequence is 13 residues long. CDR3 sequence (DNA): TGCGCCAGCAGTAGGGTAGTGAACACTGAAGCTTTCTTT. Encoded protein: CASSRVVNTEAFF.

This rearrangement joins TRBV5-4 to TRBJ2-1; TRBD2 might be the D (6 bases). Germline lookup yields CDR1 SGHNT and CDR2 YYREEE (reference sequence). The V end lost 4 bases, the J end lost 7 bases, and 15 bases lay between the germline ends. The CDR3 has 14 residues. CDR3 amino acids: CASSPRSGGNEQFF. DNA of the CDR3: TGTGCCAGCAGCCCTCGGAGTGGGGGGAATGAGCAGTTCTTC.

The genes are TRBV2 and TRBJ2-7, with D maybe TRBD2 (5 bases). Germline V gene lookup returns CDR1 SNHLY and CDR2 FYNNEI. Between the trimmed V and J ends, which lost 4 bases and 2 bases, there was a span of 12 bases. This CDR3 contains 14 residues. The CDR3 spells CASSAASSAYEQYF. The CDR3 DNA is TGTGCCAGCAGTGCTGCTAGCAGTGCCTACGAGCAGTACTTC. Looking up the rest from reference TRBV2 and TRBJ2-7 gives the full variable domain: EPEVTQTPSHQVTQMGQEVILRCVPISNHLYFYWYRQILGQKVEFLVSFYNNEISEKSEIFDDQFSVERPDGSNFTLKIRSTKLEDSAMYFCASSAASSAYEQYFGPGTRLTVT.

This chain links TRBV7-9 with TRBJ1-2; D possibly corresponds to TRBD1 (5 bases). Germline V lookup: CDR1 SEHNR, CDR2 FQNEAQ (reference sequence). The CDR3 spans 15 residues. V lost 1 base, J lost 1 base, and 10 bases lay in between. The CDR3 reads CASSLGQNDNYGYTF. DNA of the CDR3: TGTGCCAGCAGCTTAGGACAGAATGATAACTATGGCTACACCTTC.

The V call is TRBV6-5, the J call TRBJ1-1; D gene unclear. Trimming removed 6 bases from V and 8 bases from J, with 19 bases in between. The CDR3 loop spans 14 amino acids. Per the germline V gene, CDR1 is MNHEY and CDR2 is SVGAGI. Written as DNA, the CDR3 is TGTGCCAGCAGCCGGACCCTAGACGGGCCAGAAGCTTTCTTT. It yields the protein CASSRTLDGPEAFF.

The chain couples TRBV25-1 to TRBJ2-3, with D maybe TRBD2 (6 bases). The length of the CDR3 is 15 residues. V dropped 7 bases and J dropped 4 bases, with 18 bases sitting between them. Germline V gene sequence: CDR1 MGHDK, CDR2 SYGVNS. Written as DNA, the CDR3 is TGTGCCAGCATGCGAGCGGGCGCCAGACCAGATACGCAGTATTTT. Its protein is CASMRAGARPDTQYF.

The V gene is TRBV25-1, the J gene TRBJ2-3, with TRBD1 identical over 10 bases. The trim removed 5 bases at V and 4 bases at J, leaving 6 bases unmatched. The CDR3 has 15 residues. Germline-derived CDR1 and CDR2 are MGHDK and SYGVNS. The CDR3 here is CASSSLTGGADTQYF. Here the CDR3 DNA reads TGTGCCAGCAGTTCCTTGACAGGGGGCGCAGATACGCAGTATTTT.

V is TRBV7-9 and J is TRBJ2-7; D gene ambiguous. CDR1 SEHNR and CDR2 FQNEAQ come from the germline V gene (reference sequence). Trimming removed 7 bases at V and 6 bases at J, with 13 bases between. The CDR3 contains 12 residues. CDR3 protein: CASTPLESEQYF. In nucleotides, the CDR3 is TGTGCCAGCACCCCCCTGGAAAGCGAGCAGTACTTC.

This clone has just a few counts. CDR3 bases: TGCGCCAGCAGCCAAGATATCTATTGGGCAGATACGCAGTATTTT. Amino acid sequence: CASSQDIYWADTQYF. The chain employs TRBV4-1 and TRBJ2-3, with D unclear. V was clipped by 0 bases and J by 4 bases, with 11 bases between them. From germline, CDR1 is MGHRA and CDR2 YSYEKL. The CDR3 has 15 amino acids.

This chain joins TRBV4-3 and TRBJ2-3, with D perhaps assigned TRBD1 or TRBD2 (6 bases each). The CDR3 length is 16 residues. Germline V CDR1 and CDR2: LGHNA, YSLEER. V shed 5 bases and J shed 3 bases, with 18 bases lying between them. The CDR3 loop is CASSVHAGRGTDTQYF. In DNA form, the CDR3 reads TGCGCCAGCAGCGTACATGCGGGAAGGGGGACAGATACGCAGTATTTT.

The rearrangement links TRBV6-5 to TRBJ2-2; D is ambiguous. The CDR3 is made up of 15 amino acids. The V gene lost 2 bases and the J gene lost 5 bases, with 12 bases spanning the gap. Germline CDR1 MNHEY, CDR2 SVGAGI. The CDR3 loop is CASSYNRLLTGELFF. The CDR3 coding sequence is TGTGCCAGCAGTTACAACCGCTTGTTAACCGGGGAGCTGTTTTTT.